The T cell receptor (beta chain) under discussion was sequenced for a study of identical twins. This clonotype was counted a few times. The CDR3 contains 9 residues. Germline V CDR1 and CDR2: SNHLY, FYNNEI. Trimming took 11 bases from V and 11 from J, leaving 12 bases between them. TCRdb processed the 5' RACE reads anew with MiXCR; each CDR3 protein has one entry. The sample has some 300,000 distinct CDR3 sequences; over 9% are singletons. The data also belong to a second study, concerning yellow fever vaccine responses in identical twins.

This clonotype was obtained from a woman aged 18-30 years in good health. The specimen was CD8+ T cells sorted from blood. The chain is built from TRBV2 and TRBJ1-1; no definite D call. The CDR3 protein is CAASREAFF. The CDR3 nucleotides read TGTGCCGCCTCTAGGGAGGCTTTCTTT.